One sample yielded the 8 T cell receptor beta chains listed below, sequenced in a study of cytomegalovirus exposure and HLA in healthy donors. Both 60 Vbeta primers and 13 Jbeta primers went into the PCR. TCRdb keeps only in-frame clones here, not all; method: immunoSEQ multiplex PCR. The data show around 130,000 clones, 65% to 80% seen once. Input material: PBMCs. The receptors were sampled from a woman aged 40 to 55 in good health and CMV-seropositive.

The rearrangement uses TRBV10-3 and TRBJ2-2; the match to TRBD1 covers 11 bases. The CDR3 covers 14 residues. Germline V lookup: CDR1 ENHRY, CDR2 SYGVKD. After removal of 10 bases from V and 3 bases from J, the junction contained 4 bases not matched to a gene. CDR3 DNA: TGTGCCACCCGGGACAGGGGGGACACCGGGGAGCTGTTTTTT. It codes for CATRDRGDTGELFF.

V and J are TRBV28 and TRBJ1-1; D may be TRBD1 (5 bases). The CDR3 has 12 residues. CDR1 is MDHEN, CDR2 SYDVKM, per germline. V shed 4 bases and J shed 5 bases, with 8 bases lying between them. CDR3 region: CASSSGGTEAFF. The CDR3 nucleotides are TGTGCCAGCAGTTCCGGGGGAACTGAAGCTTTCTTT.

CDR3 DNA: TGTGCCAGCAGCCAGCTGGCGGGGACCCAAGAGACCCAGTACTTC. This gives the protein CASSQLAGTQETQYF. V gene TRBV4-2 combines with J gene TRBJ2-5; D is perhaps TRBD2 (6 bases). The CDR3 is 15 residues long. Trimming removed 3 bases at V and 1 base at J, with 12 bases between. Per the germline V gene, CDR1 is LGHNA and CDR2 is YNFKEQ.

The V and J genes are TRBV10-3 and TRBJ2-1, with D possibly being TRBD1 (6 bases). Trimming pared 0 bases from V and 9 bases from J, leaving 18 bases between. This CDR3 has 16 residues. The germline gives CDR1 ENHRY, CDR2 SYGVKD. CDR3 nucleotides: TGTGCCATCAGTGAGTCAGTAGCCCAGGGGAAGCGTGAGCAGTTCTTC. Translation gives CAISESVAQGKREQFF.

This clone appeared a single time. CDR3 residues: CASSPAGTDYGYTF. CDR3 DNA sequence: TGTGCCAGCAGCCCTGCAGGGACAGATTATGGCTACACCTTC. The rearrangement joins TRBV7-9 to TRBJ1-2, with 7 bases that match TRBD1. The CDR3 extends over 14 amino acids. Germline V lookup: CDR1 SEHNR, CDR2 FQNEAQ (reference sequence). Unmatched junction bases numbered 8, after V lost 5 bases and J lost 5 bases.

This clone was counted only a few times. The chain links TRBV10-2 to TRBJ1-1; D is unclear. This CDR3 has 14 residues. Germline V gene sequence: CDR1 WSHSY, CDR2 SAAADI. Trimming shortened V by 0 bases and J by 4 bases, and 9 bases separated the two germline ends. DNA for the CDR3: TGCGCCAGCAGTGAGTCCACTCGAATCACTGAAGCTTTCTTT. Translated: CASSESTRITEAFF.

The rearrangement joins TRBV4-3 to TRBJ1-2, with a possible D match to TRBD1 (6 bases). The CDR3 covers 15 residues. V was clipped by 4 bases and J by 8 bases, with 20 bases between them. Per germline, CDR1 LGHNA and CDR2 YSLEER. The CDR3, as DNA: TGCGCCAGCAGCCTGGACAGCTTCTCGATTGACGGCTACACCTTC. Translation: CASSLDSFSIDGYTF.

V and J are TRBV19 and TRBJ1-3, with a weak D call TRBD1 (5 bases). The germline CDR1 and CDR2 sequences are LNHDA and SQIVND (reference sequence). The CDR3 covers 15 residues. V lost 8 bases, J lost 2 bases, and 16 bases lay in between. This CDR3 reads CASGFGGEPGNTIYF. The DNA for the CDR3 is TGTGCCAGTGGTTTCGGGGGGGAACCTGGAAACACCATATATTTT.